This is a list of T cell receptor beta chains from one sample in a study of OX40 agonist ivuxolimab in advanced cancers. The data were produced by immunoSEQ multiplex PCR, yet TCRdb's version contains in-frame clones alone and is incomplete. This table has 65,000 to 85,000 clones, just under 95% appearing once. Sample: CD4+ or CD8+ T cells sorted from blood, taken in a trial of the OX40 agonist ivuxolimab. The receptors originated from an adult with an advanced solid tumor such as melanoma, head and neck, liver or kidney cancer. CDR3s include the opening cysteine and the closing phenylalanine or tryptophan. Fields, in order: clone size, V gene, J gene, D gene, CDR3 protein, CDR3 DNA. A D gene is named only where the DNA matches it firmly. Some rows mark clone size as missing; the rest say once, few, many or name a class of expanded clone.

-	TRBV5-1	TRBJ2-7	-	CASSEEDRYEQYF	TGCGCCAGCAGCGAGGAAGACAGGTACGAGCAGTACTTC
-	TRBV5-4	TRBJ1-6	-	CATTETSSYNSPLHF	TGTGCCACGACAGAAACTAGCTCCTATAATTCACCCCTCCACTTT
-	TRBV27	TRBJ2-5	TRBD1	CASSLNRGQETQYF	TGTGCCAGCAGCTTAAACAGGGGCCAAGAGACCCAGTACTTC
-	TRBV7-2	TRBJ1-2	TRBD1	CASSLEGDRGLVVYGYTF	TGTGCCAGCAGCTTAGAAGGGGACAGGGGATTGGTGGTATATGGCTACACCTTC
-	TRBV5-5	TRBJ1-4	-	CASSLEVGGGEKLFF	TGTGCCAGCAGCTTGGAGGTCGGGGGAGGTGAAAAACTGTTTTTT
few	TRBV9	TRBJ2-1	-	CASSVALRGSYNEQFF	TGTGCCAGCAGCGTAGCTCTGCGCGGCTCCTACAATGAGCAGTTCTTC
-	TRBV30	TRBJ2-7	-	CAWSLAPEQYF	TGTGCCTGGAGTTTGGCCCCCGAGCAGTACTTC
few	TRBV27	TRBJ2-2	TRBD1	CASSTTGARAGELFF	TGTGCCAGCAGTACAACAGGGGCAAGGGCCGGGGAGCTGTTTTTT
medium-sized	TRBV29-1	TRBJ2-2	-	CSVEGTANTGELFF	TGCAGCGTTGAAGGTACTGCGAACACCGGGGAGCTGTTTTTT
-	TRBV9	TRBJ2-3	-	CASSGGLTFSTDTQYF	TGTGCCAGCAGCGGCGGATTAACGTTTAGCACAGATACGCAGTATTTT
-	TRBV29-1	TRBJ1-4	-	CSVAKQGYTEKLFF	TGCAGCGTCGCAAAACAGGGTTACACCGAAAAACTGTTTTTT
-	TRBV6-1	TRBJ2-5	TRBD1	CASSEPRQGAGETQYF	TGTGCCAGCAGTGAACCCCGACAGGGGGCGGGAGAGACCCAGTACTTC
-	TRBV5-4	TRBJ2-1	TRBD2	CASSQPGLAGNEQFF	TGTGCCAGCAGCCAACCGGGACTAGCGGGCAATGAGCAGTTCTTC
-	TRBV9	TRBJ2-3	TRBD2	CASSVVAGGPLDTQYF	TGTGCCAGCAGCGTAGTCGCGGGGGGTCCCCTAGATACGCAGTATTTT
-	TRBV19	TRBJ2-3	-	CASSLGGASTDTQYF	TGTGCCAGTAGTTTGGGGGGCGCTAGCACAGATACGCAGTATTTT
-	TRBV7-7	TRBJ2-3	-	CASSPIGSHTDTQYF	TGTGCTAGCAGCCCCATCGGGAGTCACACAGATACGCAGTATTTT
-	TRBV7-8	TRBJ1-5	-	CASSLLGVSNQPQHF	TGTGCCAGCAGCTTATTGGGGGTGAGCAATCAGCCCCAGCATTTT
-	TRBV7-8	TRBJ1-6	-	CASSLASISYNSPLHF	TGTGCCAGCAGCTTAGCATCCATCTCCTATAATTCACCCCTCCACTTT
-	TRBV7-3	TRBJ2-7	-	CASSLTGNSYEQYF	TGTGCCAGCAGCTTAACGGGGAATTCCTACGAGCAGTACTTC
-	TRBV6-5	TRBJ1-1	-	CASTTGLYTEAFF	TGTGCCAGCACCACGGGTCTGTACACTGAAGCTTTCTTT
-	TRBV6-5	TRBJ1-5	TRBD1	CASRPGTGYSQPQHF	TGTGCCAGCAGACCCGGGACAGGATATAGCCAGCCCCAGCATTTT
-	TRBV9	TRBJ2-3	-	CASSAQSSVSADTQYF	TGTGCCAGCAGCGCGCAGTCTAGCGTCTCTGCGGATACGCAGTATTTT
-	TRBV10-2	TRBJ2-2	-	CASRDPTGELFF	TGCGCCAGCAGGGATCCGACCGGGGAGCTGTTTTTT
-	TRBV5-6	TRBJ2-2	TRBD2	CASSSWGSGGVNTGELFF	TGTGCCAGCAGCTCTTGGGGTAGCGGGGGCGTAAACACCGGGGAGCTGTTTTTT
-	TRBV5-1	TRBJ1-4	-	CASSLGPLNEKLFF	TGCGCCAGCAGCTTGGGCCCTCTAAATGAAAAACTGTTTTTT
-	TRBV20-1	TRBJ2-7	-	CSADRTYEQYF	TGCAGTGCCGACCGCACCTACGAGCAGTACTTC
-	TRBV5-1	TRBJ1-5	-	CASSWTSNQPQHF	TGCGCCAGCAGCTGGACTAGCAATCAGCCCCAGCATTTT
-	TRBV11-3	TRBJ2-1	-	CASSFTASSYNEQFF	TGTGCCAGCAGCTTCACAGCTAGCTCCTACAATGAGCAGTTCTTC
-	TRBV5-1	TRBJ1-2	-	CASSRDRPSAENGYTF	TGCGCCAGCAGCCGCGACAGGCCCTCGGCGGAGAATGGCTACACCTTC
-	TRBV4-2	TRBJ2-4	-	CASSQRVGTPLAKNIQYF	TGTGCCAGCAGCCAAAGGGTTGGGACCCCCCTAGCCAAAAACATTCAGTACTTC
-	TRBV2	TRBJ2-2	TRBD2	CASSLGLAGGTGELFF	TGTGCCAGCAGTCTGGGACTAGCGGGGGGAACCGGGGAGCTGTTTTTT
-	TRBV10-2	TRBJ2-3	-	CASSDLDTQYF	TGCGCCAGCAGTGACCTGGATACGCAGTATTTT
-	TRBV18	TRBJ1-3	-	CASSPEENTIYF	TGTGCCAGCTCACCGGAGGAGAACACCATATATTTT
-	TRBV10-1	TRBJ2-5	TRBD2	CASSAGTGGSSQYF	TGCGCCAGCAGTGCCGGGACGGGAGGGTCGTCCCAGTACTTC
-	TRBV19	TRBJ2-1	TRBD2	CASSPSGSGEQFF	TGTGCCAGTAGTCCGAGCGGGAGCGGTGAGCAGTTCTTC
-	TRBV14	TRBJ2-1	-	CASRPGPSYNEQFF	TGTGCCAGCAGGCCGGGACCAAGCTACAATGAGCAGTTCTTC
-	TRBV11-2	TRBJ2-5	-	CASSLDQYETQYF	TGTGCCAGCAGCTTAGATCAGTATGAGACCCAGTACTTC
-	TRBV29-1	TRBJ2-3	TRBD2	CSVGLAGSGTQYF	TGCAGCGTCGGACTAGCGGGATCTGGTACGCAGTATTTT
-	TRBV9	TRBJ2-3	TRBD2	CASSAGLAGDTQYF	TGTGCCAGCAGCGCTGGACTAGCGGGAGATACGCAGTATTTT
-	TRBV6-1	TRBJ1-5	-	CASSEARGPPPQHF	TGTGCCAGCAGTGAAGCGAGGGGACCCCCGCCCCAGCATTTT
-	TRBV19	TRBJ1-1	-	CASSIDGGVEGEVEAFF	TGTGCCAGTAGTATAGACGGGGGCGTTGAGGGCGAAGTTGAAGCTTTCTTT
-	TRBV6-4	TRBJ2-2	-	CASSRRVGTGELFF	TGTGCCAGCAGTCGCAGGGTAGGCACCGGGGAGCTGTTTTTT
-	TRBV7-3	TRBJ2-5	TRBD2	CASSPGLAVQETQYF	TGTGCCAGCAGCCCGGGACTAGCGGTCCAAGAGACCCAGTACTTC
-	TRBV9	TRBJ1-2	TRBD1	CASSGRWGQGSGYTF	TGTGCCAGCAGCGGGAGGTGGGGACAGGGTTCTGGCTACACCTTC
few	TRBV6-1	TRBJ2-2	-	CASSEYANTGELFF	TGTGCCAGCAGTGAATATGCGAACACCGGGGAGCTGTTTTTT
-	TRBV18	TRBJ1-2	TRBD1	CASSPDRVRYGYTF	TGTGCCAGCTCACCCGACAGGGTCAGATATGGCTACACCTTC
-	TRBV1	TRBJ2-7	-	CTSSQSSEQKKCEQYF	TGCACCAGCAGCCAATCCAGCGAGCAAAAAAAGTGCGAGCAGTACTTC
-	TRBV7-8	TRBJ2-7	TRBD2	CASSLGSRAGGLSYEQYF	TGTGCCAGCAGCTTAGGTAGTCGAGCGGGAGGTCTCTCCTACGAGCAGTACTTC
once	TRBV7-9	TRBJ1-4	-	CASSLGGGTNEKLFF	TGTGCCAGCAGCTTAGGAGGGGGGACTAATGAAAAACTGTTTTTT
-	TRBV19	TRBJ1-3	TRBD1	CASSSLGTASGNTIYF	TGTGCCAGTAGTAGCTTAGGGACAGCCTCTGGAAACACCATATATTTT
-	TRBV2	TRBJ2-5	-	CASSASGHGETQYF	TGTGCCAGCAGTGCTTCGGGGCACGGGGAGACCCAGTACTTC
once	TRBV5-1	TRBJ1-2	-	CASSLVGQGRGGYTF	TGCGCCAGCAGCTTGGTTGGGCAGGGAAGAGGTGGCTACACCTTC
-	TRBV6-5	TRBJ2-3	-	CASRLGRSFTDTQYF	TGTGCCAGCAGGCTGGGACGGAGTTTCACAGATACGCAGTATTTT